This TCR beta chain was recovered during a study of shared clonotypes between healthy human individuals. As to this clone: Antigen specificity is unknown.

Overall study results and limits: The study found lower generation probabilities in non-shared clonotypes than in those shared by all four donors. Limitation of the genetic and exposure-history diversity represented came from the few donors.

The method was immunoSEQ multiplex PCR; TCRdb's version includes in-frame clones alone and lacks a portion of them. This repertoire shows over a million clones, around three quarters found once; its top ten account for under 0.6%. It was into CD45RA+ naive and CD45RA-negative memory subsets that the CD4+ cells were split. The sample comprised memory CD4+ T cells from PBMCs. Regarding subset: CD45RA-negative fraction. The receptor comes from a man aged 18 to 35 in good health. Some clones in this sample may be carry-over from other donors' samples.

CDR3 nucleotides: TGTGCCAGCAGTGAAGAGGGGACGCCCCTCCACTTT. Protein sequence: CASSEEGTPLHF. The chain carries TRBV2 and TRBJ1-6; TRBD1 might be the D (5 bases). The germline V and J ends were trimmed by 1 base and 13 bases, with 8 bases remaining between them. Germline values: CDR1 SNHLY, CDR2 FYNNEI. The CDR3 runs to 12 residues.